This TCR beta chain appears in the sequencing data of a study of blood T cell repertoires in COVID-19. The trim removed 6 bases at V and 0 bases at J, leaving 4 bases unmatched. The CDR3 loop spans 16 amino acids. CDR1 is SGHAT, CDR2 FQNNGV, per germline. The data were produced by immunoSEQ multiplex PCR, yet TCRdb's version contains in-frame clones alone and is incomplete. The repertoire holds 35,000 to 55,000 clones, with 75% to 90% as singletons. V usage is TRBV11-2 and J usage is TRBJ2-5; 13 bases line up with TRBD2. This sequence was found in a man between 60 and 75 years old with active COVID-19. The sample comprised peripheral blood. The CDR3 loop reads CASRGLAGTYQETQYF. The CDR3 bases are TGTGCCAGCAGGGGACTAGCGGGAACGTACCAAGAGACCCAGTACTTC. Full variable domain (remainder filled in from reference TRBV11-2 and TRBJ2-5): EAGVAQSPRYKIIEKRQSVAFWCNPISGHATLYWYQQILGQGPKLLIQFQNNGVVDDSQLPKDRFSAERLKGVDSTLKIQPAKLEDSAVYLCASRGLAGTYQETQYFGPGTRLLVL.